Shown below are 16 T cell receptor beta chains from a single sample sequenced in a study of cytomegalovirus exposure and HLA in healthy donors. Libraries were prepared by immunoSEQ multiplex PCR; TCRdb keeps only in-frame clonotypes and omits some of them. The sample contains some 120,000 clones, about nine tenths of which appear only once. The specimen was PBMCs. The receptors were sampled from a man aged 25-45 years in good health and CMV-seronegative.

The J gene is TRBJ2-7, the V gene TRBV2; 11 bases align to TRBD1. This CDR3 spans 14 amino acids. The V gene end was trimmed by 8 bases and the J gene end by 3 bases; junction bases not matched to a gene: 6. The germline gives CDR1 SNHLY, CDR2 FYNNEI. The CDR3 DNA reads TGTGCCAGCGCCGCCGGGACAGGGGGCTACGAGCAGTACTTC. It yields the protein CASAAGTGGYEQYF.

Only a few counts were recorded for this clone. The sample holds other DNA sequences that translate to the same CDR3. V gene TRBV10-3 combines with J gene TRBJ1-6; D might be TRBD1 (6 bases). Germline V gene lookup returns CDR1 ENHRY and CDR2 SYGVKD. The CDR3 runs 16 residues. V lost 4 bases and J 4 bases, leaving 14 bases between the germline ends. The CDR3 region is CAISGQAGDYNSPLHF. Here the CDR3 DNA reads TGTGCCATCAGTGGACAGGCTGGGGATTATAATTCACCCCTCCACTTT.

The genes are TRBV29-1 and TRBJ2-5; possible D gene TRBD1, 6 bases. Germline CDR1 reads SQVTM; CDR2 reads ANQGSEA. V lost 7 bases and J 5 bases, leaving 11 bases between the germline ends. The CDR3 spans 11 residues. The CDR3 spells CSGRRGETQYF. CDR3 DNA: TGCAGCGGCCGAAGGGGGGAGACCCAGTACTTC.

This clone was picked up one time. J is TRBJ2-2 and V is TRBV29-1; possibly TRBD1 for D (5 bases). The V end was cut by 6 bases, the J end by 5 bases, with 16 bases between. CDR3 length: 14 amino acids. Per the germline V gene, CDR1 is SQVTM and CDR2 is ANQGSEA. CDR3: CSVTQAPRTGELFF. The CDR3 DNA reads TGCAGCGTAACACAGGCTCCGAGGACCGGGGAGCTGTTTTTT.

This clone has a handful of counts. The rearrangement uses TRBV5-1 and TRBJ1-3; D is unclear. V was shortened by 1 base and J by 1 base, with 6 bases between the two germline ends. The length of the CDR3 is 14 residues. Per germline, CDR1 SGHRS and CDR2 YFSETQ. DNA for the CDR3: TGCGCCAGCAGCTTGTTGGAGTCTGGAAACACCATATATTTT. It codes for CASSLLESGNTIYF.

This clone was detected only a few times. The gene calls are TRBV15 and TRBJ1-4; maybe TRBD1 (6 bases). The CDR3 has 14 residues. V lost 3 bases, J lost 10 bases, and 15 bases lay in between. CDR1 LNHNV and CDR2 YYDKDF come from the germline V gene (reference sequence). The CDR3 loop is CATSSGQNLRKLFF. Written as DNA, the CDR3 is TGTGCCACCAGCAGCGGACAGAATTTGAGAAAACTGTTTTTT.

This sequence joins TRBV11-3 and TRBJ2-2, with D uncertain. The CDR3 is 14 residues long. Germline CDR1 reads SGHNT; CDR2 reads YENEEA. V lost 2 bases, J lost 1 base, and 5 bases lay in between. The CDR3 here is CASSLTVNTGELFF. In nucleotides, the CDR3 is TGTGCCAGCAGCTTAACTGTGAACACCGGGGAGCTGTTTTTT.

The chain employs TRBV18 and TRBJ2-3; D might be TRBD2 (5 bases). The V and J ends lost 0 bases and 2 bases respectively, with 12 bases between them. The length of the CDR3 is 16 residues. CDR1 and CDR2 from the germline V gene are KGHSH and LQKENI. CDR3 bases: TGTGCCAGCTCACCACCGAGGGCCTCGTTCACAGATACGCAGTATTTT. Its translation: CASSPPRASFTDTQYF.

This chain joins TRBV2 and TRBJ2-1; 15 bases are a match to TRBD2. The V and J ends lost 6 bases and 7 bases, in that order; junction bases with no gene match: 7. Germline loops: CDR1 SNHLY, CDR2 FYNNEI. The length of the CDR3 is 16 residues. The CDR3 region is CASRAAGTSGRNEQFF. The CDR3, as DNA: TGTGCCAGCAGAGCCGCCGGGACTAGCGGGAGGAATGAGCAGTTCTTC. Full variable domain (outside the CDR3, taken from reference TRBV2 and TRBJ2-1): EPEVTQTPSHQVTQMGQEVILRCVPISNHLYFYWYRQILGQKVEFLVSFYNNEISEKSEIFDDQFSVERPDGSNFTLKIRSTKLEDSAMYFCASRAAGTSGRNEQFFGPGTRLTVL.

This clone was detected a few times. The chain employs TRBV14 and TRBJ1-3; 8 bases agree with TRBD1. Trimming took 4 bases from V and 0 from J; bases not matched to a gene: 5. The germline gives CDR1 SGHDN, CDR2 FVKESK. The CDR3 sequence is 16 residues long. CDR3 in DNA: TGTGCCAGCAGCCTGGACAGGGAAAGCTCTGGAAACACCATATATTTT. Translation: CASSLDRESSGNTIYF.

This clone was seen only once. The chain carries TRBV6-5 and TRBJ2-1; D may be TRBD2 (5 bases). V lost 2 bases and J 0 bases, leaving 11 bases between the germline ends. From germline, CDR1 is MNHEY and CDR2 SVGAGI. This CDR3 spans 16 amino acids. The CDR3 DNA sequence: TGTGCCAGCAGTTACACCCCTGGAGGCTCCTACAATGAGCAGTTCTTC. Its translation is CASSYTPGGSYNEQFF.

The chain employs TRBV2 and TRBJ1-5, with 9 bases fitting TRBD1. Germline values: CDR1 SNHLY, CDR2 FYNNEI. V was clipped by 8 bases and J by 9 bases; unmatched bases: 5. CDR3 length: 12 residues. The CDR3 nucleotides are TGTGCCAGCCGGACAGGGGTACCGCCCCAGCATTTT. Its protein is CASRTGVPPQHF. Looking up the rest from reference TRBV2 and TRBJ1-5 gives the full variable domain: EPEVTQTPSHQVTQMGQEVILRCVPISNHLYFYWYRQILGQKVEFLVSFYNNEISEKSEIFDDQFSVERPDGSNFTLKIRSTKLEDSAMYFCASRTGVPPQHFGDGTRLSIL.

The chain uses TRBV5-1 and TRBJ1-1; 8 nucleotides line up with TRBD1. CDR3 size: 15 residues. Losses at the gene ends were 4 bases for V and 2 bases for J; bases not matched to a gene: 7. CDR1 and CDR2 (germline): SGHRS, YFSETQ. The CDR3 protein is CASSSRQGPNTEAFF. The CDR3 nucleotides are TGCGCCAGCAGCAGCAGACAGGGGCCAAACACTGAAGCTTTCTTT.

The gene calls are TRBV2 and TRBJ2-1; TRBD2 aligns across 7 bases. The germline V gene encodes CDR1 SNHLY and CDR2 FYNNEI. The V and J ends lost 9 bases and 0 bases, in that order; junction bases with no gene match: 8. This CDR3 contains 15 residues. CDR3 nucleotide sequence: TGTGCCAGTTTCTTCGGGAGGAGCTCCTACAATGAGCAGTTCTTC. Translating it yields CASFFGRSSYNEQFF. Filled out from reference TRBV2 and TRBJ2-1, the complete variable domain reads EPEVTQTPSHQVTQMGQEVILRCVPISNHLYFYWYRQILGQKVEFLVSFYNNEISEKSEIFDDQFSVERPDGSNFTLKIRSTKLEDSAMYFCASFFGRSSYNEQFFGPGTRLTVL.

The chain couples TRBV18 to TRBJ2-7; TRBD1 aligns across 9 bases. There are 14 residues in the CDR3. Germline V gene sequence: CDR1 KGHSH, CDR2 LQKENI. V was clipped by 4 bases and J by 3 bases; unmatched bases: 4. Written as DNA, the CDR3 is TGTGCCAGCTCACAACCGGGACAGGGCTACGAGCAGTACTTC. This encodes CASSQPGQGYEQYF.

The chain carries TRBV5-4 and TRBJ1-3; D is perhaps TRBD1 (5 bases). Germline CDR1 is SGHNT and CDR2 is YYREEE (reference sequence). The CDR3 length is 16 residues. Trimming took 0 bases from V and 0 from J, leaving 10 bases between them. CDR3 protein: CASSLAGGYSGNTIYF. In nucleotides, the CDR3 is TGTGCCAGCAGCTTGGCCGGGGGTTACTCTGGAAACACCATATATTTT. The whole variable domain, remainder taken from reference TRBV5-4 and TRBJ1-3, is ETGVTQSPTHLIKTRGQQVTLRCSSQSGHNTVSWYQQALGQGPQFIFQYYREEENGRGNFPPRFSGLQFPNYSSELNVNALELDDSALYLCASSLAGGYSGNTIYFGEGSWLTVV.